The sequence of this T cell receptor (beta chain) was determined in a study of CD8+CD57+ T cells in acquired aplastic anemia (dated by TCRdb to 2016 to 2019). For context, the study as a whole: Extracted DNA from sorted CD4+ and CD8+ cells averaged around 3.2 ug, ranging from about 0.18 to 27.4 ug. CD8+CD57+ expansion was defined as a frequency above the mean frequency observed in healthy subjects.

Expansion of CD8+CD57+ cells had been shown by flow cytometry in the patients chosen for sequencing. Every patient had severe acquired aplastic anemia, diagnosed using the International Study of Aplastic Anemia and Agranulocytosis and Camitta criteria. No patient had received any therapy when blood was sampled. The study deep-sequenced TCR repertoires of sorted CD4+ and CD8+ blood T cells from severe aplastic anemia patients and healthy subjects. Patients were enrolled in the USA under clinicaltrials.gov protocols 00001620, 01623167, 00001397, 00071045, 00081523 and 00961064. Ficoll-Paque density gradient centrifugation was used to isolate peripheral blood mononuclear cells. Before DNA was extracted, CD4+ and CD8+ T cells were sorted using either FACS or magnetic beads. Genomic DNA was used as template for profiling of TCR beta VDJ combinations and CDR3 sequences. An Illumina HiSeq 2000 was used for TCR repertoire sequencing. In the original analysis: TRBV/TRBJ rearrangement plots, CDR3 size and DJ length profiles, and Simpson's diversity index were used to assess repertoires. Whichever DNA sequence was most abundant in the deep sequencing data was defined as the immunodominant clone. CDR3 amino acid sequences were checked for sharing between subjects and were compared against published repertoires and the VDJdb database. TCRdb trimmed the raw reads at Q25, called clones with MiXCR and kept productive beta chains. Rows are unified per CDR3 protein, each entry keeping the most common DNA and genes. The V and J calls were determined by TCRdb, not by the authors. Recorded for this sample are 200,000 to 300,000 distinct CDR3 sequences; roughly 82% of them occurred a single time. The ten largest clonotypes hold 40% to 55% of the sample.

According to the germline V gene (reference sequence), CDR1 reads SEHNR and CDR2 reads FQNEAQ. V gives up 4 bases and J gives up 8 bases, and the segment between their germline ends measures 17 bases. Inclusive of the bounding cysteine and phenylalanine, the CDR3 is 14 residues long. This entry keeps only the CDR3 DNA: 42 bases, framed from base 1. About this clonotype: This clone's antigen is unknown. Nothing much larger sits one base from this clone, and base qualities are not available.

Overall study outcomes, separate from this receptor: Some 30 CD8+ CDR3 sequences were found to be shared between patients and controls, but these sequences appeared to be highly expressed in patients and within the immunodominant clones of the patients. No significant difference in CD8+ Simpson's diversity was found between patients and healthy controls (P=0.060).

The clonotype was recovered from a human donor with aplastic anemia. The sequence links TRBV7-9 to TRBJ1-1; a tentative D match to TRBD1 spans 6 bases. The sample consisted of sorted CD4+, CD8+, or CD8+CD57+ T cells (not recorded which) from PBMCs. The base sequence is TGTGCCAGCAGCTCGAATCCCGGACAGACGGAAGCTTTCTTT. It specifies CASSSNPGQTEAFF.